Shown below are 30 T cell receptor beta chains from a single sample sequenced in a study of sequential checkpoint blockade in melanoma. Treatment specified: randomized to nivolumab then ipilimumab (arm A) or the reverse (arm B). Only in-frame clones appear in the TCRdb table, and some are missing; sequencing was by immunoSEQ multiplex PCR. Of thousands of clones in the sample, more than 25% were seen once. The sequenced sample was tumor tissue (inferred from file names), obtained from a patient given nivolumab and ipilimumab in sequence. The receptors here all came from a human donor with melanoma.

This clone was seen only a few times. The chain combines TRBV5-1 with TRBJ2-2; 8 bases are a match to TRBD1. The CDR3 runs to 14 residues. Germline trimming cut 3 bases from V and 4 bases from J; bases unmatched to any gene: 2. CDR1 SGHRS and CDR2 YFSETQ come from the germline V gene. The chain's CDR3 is CASSSGQGTGELFF. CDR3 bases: TGCGCCAGCAGCTCTGGACAGGGCACCGGGGAGCTGTTTTTT. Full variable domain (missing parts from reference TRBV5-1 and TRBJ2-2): KAGVTQTPRYLIKTRGQQVTLSCSPISGHRSVSWYQQTPGQGLQFLFEYFSETQRNKGNFPGRFSGRQFSNSRSEMNVSTLELGDSALYLCASSSGQGTGELFFGEGSRLTVL.

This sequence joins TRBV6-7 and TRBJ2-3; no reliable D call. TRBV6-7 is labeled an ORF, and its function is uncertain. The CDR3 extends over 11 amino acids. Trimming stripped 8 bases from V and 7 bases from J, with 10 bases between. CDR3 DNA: TGTGCCAGCGGGCCCGGAAATACGCAGTATTTT. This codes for CASGPGNTQYF.

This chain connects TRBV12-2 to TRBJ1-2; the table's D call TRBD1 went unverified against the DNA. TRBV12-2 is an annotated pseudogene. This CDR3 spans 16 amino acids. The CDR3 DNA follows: TGTGCAAGTCGCTCCAGGGGGAAGACAGGCAGCTATGGCTACACCTTC. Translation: CASRSRGKTGSYGYTF.

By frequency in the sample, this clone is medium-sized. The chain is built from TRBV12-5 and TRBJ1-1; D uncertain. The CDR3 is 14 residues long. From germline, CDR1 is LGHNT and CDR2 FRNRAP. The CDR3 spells CASQPQPENTEAFF. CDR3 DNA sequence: TGTGCCAGCCAACCCCAGCCTGAGAACACTGAAGCTTTCTTT.

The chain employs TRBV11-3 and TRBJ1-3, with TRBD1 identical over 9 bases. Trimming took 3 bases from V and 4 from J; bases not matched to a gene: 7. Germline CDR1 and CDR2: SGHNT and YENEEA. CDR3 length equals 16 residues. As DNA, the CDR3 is TGTGCCAGCAGCTTCGGGGACAGGGCGTCCGGAAACACCATATATTTT. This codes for CASSFGDRASGNTIYF.

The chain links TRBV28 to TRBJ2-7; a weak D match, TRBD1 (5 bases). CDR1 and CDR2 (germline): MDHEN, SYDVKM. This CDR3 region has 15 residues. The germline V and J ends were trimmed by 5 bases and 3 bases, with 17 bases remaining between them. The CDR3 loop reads CASSLQGLGLYEQYF. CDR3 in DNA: TGTGCCAGCAGTCTCCAGGGCCTCGGGCTCTACGAGCAGTACTTC.

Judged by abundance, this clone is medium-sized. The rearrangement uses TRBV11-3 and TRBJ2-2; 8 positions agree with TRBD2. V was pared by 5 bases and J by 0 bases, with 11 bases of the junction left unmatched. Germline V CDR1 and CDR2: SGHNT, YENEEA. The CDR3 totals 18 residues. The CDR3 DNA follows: TGTGCCAGCAGCCCTAGAGGGAGTAGCGGGACGAACACCGGGGAGCTGTTTTTT. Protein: CASSPRGSSGTNTGELFF.

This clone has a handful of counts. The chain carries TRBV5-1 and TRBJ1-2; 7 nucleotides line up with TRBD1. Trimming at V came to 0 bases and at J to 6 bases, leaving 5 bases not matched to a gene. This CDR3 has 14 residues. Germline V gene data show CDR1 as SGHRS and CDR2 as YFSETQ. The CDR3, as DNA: TGCGCCAGCAGCTTGGGGGCAGGGGGAAATGGCTACACCTTC. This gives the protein CASSLGAGGNGYTF.

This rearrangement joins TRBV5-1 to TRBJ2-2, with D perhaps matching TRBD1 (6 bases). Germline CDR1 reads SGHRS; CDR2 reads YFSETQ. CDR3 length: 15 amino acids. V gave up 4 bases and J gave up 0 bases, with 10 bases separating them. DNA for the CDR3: TGCGCCAGCAGCGTGGACAGTCCGAACACCGGGGAGCTGTTTTTT. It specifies CASSVDSPNTGELFF.

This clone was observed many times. The DNA of the CDR3 is TGTGCCAGCAGCTTAGATCAGCGACTAGCGGGATTGAATGAGCAGTTCTTC. Encoded protein: CASSLDQRLAGLNEQFF. The chain carries TRBV11-3 and TRBJ2-1; 11 positions match TRBD2. The V gene's germline CDR1 is SGHNT and CDR2 YENEEA. V shed 0 bases and J 7 bases; nucleotides not matched to a gene: 8. The CDR3 has 17 residues.

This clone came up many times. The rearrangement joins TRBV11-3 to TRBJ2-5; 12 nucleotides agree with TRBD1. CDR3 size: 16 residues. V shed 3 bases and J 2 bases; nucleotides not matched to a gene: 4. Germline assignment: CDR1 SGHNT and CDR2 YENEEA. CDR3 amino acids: CASSFRDRGRQETQYF. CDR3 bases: TGTGCCAGCAGCTTCCGGGACAGGGGGCGGCAAGAGACCCAGTACTTC.

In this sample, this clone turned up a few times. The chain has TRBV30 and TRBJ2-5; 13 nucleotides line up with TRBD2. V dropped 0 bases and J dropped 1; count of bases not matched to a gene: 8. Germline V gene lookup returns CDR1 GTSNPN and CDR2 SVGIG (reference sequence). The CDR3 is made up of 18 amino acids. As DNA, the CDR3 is TGTGCCTGGAGTGTCCGACTAGCGGGAGGCCTCAGCCAAGAGACCCAGTACTTC. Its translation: CAWSVRLAGGLSQETQYF.

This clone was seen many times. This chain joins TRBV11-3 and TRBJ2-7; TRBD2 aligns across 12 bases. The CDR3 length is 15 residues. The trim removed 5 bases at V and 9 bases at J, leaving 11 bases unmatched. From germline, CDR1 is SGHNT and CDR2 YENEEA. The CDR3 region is CASSLYGLAGLWQYF. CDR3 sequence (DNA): TGTGCCAGCAGCCTGTACGGACTAGCGGGGCTTTGGCAGTACTTC. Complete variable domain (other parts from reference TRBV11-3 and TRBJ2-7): EAGVVQSPRYKIIEKKQPVAFWCNPISGHNTLYWYLQNLGQGPELLIRYENEEAVDDSQLPKDRFSAERLKGVDSTLKIQPAELGDSAVYLCASSLYGLAGLWQYFGPGTRLTVT.

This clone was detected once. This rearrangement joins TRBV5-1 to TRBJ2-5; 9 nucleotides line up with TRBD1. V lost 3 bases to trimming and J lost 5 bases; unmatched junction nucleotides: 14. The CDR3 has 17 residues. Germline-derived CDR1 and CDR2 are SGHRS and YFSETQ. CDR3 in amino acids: CASSYSGTGNFGETQYF. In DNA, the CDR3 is TGCGCCAGCAGCTACTCCGGGACAGGGAATTTCGGGGAGACCCAGTACTTC.

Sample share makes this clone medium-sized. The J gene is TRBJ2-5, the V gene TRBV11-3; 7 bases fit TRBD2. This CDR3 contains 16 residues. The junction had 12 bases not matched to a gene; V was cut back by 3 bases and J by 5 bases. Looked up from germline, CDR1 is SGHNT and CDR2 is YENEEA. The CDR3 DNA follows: TGTGCCAGCAGCTTGAATACCGGGACTAATGGCGAGACCCAGTACTTC. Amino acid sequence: CASSLNTGTNGETQYF.

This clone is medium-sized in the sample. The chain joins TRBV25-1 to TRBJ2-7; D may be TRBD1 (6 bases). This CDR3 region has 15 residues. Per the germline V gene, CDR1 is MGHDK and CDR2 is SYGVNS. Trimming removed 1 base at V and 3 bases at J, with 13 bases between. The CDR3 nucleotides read TGTGCCAGCAGTGAATTAGGGGGAGACCTCTACGAGCAGTACTTC. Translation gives CASSELGGDLYEQYF.

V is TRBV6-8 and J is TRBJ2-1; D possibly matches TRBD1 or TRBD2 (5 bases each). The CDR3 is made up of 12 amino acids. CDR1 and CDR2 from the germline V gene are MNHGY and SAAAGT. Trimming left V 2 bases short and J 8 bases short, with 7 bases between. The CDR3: CASSYEGHEQFF. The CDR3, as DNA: TGTGCCAGCAGTTACGAGGGGCATGAGCAGTTCTTC.

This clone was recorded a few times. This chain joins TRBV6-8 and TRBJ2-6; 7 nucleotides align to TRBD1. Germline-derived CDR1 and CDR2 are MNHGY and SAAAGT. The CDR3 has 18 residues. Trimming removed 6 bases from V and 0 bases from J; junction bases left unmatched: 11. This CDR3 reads CASSPSRGGYSGANVLTF. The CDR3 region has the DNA TGTGCCAGCAGCCCCTCTAGAGGGGGCTACTCTGGGGCCAACGTCCTGACTTTC.

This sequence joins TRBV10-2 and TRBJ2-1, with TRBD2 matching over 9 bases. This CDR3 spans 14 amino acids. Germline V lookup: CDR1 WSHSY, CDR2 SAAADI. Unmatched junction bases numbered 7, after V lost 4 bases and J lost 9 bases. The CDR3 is CASSARAGGGEQFF. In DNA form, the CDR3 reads TGCGCCAGCAGTGCTAGAGCGGGAGGAGGTGAGCAGTTCTTC.

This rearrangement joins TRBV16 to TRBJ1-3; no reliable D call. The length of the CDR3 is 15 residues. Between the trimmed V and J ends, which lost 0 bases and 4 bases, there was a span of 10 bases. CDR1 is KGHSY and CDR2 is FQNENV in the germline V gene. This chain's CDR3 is CASSQSGVAGNTIYF. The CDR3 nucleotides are TGTGCCAGCAGCCAATCGGGAGTTGCGGGAAACACCATATATTTT.

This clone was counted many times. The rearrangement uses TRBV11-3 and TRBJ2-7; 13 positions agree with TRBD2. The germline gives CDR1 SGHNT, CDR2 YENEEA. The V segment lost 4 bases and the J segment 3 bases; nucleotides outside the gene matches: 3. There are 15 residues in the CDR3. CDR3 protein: CASSSGLAGVYEQYF. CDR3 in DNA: TGTGCCAGCAGCTCCGGACTAGCGGGAGTCTACGAGCAGTACTTC. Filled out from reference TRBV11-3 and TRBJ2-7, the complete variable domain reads EAGVVQSPRYKIIEKKQPVAFWCNPISGHNTLYWYLQNLGQGPELLIRYENEEAVDDSQLPKDRFSAERLKGVDSTLKIQPAELGDSAVYLCASSSGLAGVYEQYFGPGTRLTVT.

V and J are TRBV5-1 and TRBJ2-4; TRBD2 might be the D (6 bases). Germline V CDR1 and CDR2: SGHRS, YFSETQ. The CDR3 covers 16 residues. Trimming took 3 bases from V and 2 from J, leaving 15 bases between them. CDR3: CASSSGEGRSKNIQYF. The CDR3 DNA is TGCGCCAGCAGCTCGGGAGAAGGGAGGTCCAAAAACATTCAGTACTTC.

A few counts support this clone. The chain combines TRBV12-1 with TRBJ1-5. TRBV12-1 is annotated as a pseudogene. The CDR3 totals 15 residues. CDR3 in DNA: TGTGCCAGCAACCCCCCTCAGCATAGCAATCAGCCCCAGCATTTT. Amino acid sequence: CASNPPQHSNQPQHF.

The CDR3 is CASSSPVGSGVSNEQFF. In nucleotides, the CDR3 is TGTGCCAGTAGTTCACCCGTGGGCAGCGGGGTATCTAATGAGCAGTTCTTC. The chain joins TRBV19 to TRBJ2-1; TRBD2 agrees at 7 bases. With 5 bases clipped from V and 7 bases from J, the junction kept 17 bases outside the gene matches. Germline lookup yields CDR1 LNHDA and CDR2 SQIVND (reference sequence). The CDR3 loop spans 17 amino acids.

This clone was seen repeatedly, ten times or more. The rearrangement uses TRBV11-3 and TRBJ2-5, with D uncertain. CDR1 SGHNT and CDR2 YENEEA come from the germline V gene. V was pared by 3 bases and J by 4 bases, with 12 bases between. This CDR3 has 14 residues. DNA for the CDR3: TGTGCCAGCAGCTTGTACCCAGAATCAGAGACCCAGTACTTC. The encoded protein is CASSLYPESETQYF.

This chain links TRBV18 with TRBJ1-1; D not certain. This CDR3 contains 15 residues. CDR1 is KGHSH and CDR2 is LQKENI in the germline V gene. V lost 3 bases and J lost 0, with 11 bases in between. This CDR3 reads CASSPVDPLNTEAFF. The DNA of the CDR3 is TGTGCCAGCTCACCGGTAGACCCCCTGAACACTGAAGCTTTCTTT.

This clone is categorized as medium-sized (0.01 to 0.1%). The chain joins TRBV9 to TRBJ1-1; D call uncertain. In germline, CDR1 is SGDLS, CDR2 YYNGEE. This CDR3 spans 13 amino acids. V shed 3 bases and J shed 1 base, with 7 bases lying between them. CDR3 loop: CASSGYKNTEAFF. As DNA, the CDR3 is TGTGCCAGCAGCGGCTACAAGAACACTGAAGCTTTCTTT. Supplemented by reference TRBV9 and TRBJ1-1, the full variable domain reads DSGVTQTPKHLITATGQRVTLRCSPRSGDLSVYWYQQSLDQGLQFLIQYYNGEERAKGNILERFSAQQFPDLHSELNLSSLELGDSALYFCASSGYKNTEAFFGQGTRLTVV.

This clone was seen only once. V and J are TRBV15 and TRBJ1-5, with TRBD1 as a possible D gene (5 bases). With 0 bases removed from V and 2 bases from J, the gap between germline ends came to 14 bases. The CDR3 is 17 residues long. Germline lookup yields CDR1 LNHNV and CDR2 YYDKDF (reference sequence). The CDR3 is CATSRDRGTGGNQPQHF. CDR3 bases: TGTGCCACCAGCAGAGATAGGGGAACAGGTGGCAATCAGCCCCAGCATTTT.

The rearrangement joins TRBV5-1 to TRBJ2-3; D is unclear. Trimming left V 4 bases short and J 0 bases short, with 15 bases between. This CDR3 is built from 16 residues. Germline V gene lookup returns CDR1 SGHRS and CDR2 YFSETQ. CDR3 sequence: CASSGRKGSSTDTQYF. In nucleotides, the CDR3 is TGCGCCAGCAGCGGGCGTAAGGGATCTAGCACAGATACGCAGTATTTT.

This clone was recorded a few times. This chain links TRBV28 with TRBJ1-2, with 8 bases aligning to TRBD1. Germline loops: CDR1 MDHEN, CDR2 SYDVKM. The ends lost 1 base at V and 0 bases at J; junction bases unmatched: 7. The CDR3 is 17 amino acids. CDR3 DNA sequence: TGTGCCAGCAGTTTATTTCATAGGGGACAGGCTAACTATGGCTACACCTTC. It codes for CASSLFHRGQANYGYTF.